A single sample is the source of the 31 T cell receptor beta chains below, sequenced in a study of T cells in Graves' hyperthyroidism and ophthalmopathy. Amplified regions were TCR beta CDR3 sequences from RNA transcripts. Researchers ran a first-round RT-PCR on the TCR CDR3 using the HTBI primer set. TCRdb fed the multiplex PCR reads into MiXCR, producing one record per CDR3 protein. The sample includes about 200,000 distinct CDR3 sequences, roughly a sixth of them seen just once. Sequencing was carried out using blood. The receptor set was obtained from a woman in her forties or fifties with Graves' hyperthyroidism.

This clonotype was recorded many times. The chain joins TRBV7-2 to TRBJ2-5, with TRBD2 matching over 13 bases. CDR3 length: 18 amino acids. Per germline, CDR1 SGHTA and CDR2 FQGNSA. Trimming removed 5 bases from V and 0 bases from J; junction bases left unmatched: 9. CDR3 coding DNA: TGTGCCAGCAGCGGGAGGACTAGCGGGAGAGTGTACCAAGAGACCCAGTACTTC. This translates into CASSGRTSGRVYQETQYF.

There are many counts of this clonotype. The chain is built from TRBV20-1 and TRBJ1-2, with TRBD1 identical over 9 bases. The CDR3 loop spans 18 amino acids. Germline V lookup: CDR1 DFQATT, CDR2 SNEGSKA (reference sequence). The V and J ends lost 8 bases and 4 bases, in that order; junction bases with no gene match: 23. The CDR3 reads CSLSDKTLSDRGSYGYTF. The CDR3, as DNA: TGCAGTCTCTCGGATAAGACGCTCTCGGACAGGGGCAGCTATGGCTACACCTTC.

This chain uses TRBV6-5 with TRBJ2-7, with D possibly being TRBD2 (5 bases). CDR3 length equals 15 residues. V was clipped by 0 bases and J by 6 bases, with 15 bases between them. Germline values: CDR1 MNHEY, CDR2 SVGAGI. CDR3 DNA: TGTGCCAGCAGTTACTCGATTCGGACTCCTTTCGAGCAGTACTTC. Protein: CASSYSIRTPFEQYF.

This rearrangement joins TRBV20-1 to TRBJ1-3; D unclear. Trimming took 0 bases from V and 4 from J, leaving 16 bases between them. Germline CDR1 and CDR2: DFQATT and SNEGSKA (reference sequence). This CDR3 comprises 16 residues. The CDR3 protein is CSARDSRGFRGNTIYF. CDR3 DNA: TGCAGTGCTAGAGATTCCCGAGGATTCAGGGGAAACACCATATATTTT.

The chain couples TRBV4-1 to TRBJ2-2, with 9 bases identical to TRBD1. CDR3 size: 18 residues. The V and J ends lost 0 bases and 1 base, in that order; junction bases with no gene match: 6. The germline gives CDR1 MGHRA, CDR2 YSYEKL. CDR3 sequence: CASSQERPGQGNTGELFF. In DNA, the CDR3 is TGCGCCAGCAGCCAAGAACGACCGGGACAGGGGAACACCGGGGAGCTGTTTTTT.

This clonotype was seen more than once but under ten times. CDR3 amino acids: CASSQVVGSPLHF. As DNA, the CDR3 is TGCGCCAGCAGCCAAGTGGTGGGTTCACCCCTCCACTTT. The rearrangement joins TRBV4-1 to TRBJ1-6; D is uncertain. V was trimmed by 1 base and J by 9 bases, leaving 7 bases between them. The CDR3 extends over 13 amino acids. Per germline, CDR1 MGHRA and CDR2 YSYEKL.

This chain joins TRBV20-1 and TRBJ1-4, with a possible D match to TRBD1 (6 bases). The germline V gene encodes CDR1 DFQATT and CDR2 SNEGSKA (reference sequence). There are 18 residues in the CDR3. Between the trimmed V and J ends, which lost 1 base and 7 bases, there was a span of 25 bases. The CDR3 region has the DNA TGCAGTGCTAGAGGACAGGAGGATTCAAACTTGATGGCTGAAAAACTGTTTTTT. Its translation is CSARGQEDSNLMAEKLFF.

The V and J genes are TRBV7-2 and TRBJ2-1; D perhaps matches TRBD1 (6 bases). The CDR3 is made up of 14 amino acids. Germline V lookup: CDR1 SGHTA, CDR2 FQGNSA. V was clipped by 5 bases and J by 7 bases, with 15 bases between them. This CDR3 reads CASSRDKGSNEQFF. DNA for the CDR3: TGTGCCAGCAGCAGGGACAAGGGGTCGAATGAGCAGTTCTTC.

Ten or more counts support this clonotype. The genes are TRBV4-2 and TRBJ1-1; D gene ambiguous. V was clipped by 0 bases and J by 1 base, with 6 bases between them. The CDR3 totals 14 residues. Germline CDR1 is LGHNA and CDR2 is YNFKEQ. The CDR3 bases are TGTGCCAGCAGCCAAGATCGGGAGAACACTGAAGCTTTCTTT. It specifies CASSQDRENTEAFF.

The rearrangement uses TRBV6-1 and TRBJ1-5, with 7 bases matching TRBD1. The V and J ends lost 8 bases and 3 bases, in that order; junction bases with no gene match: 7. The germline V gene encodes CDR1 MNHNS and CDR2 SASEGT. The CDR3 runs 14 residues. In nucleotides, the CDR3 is TGTGCCAGCGGAACGGGACAGCTCAATCAGCCCCAGCATTTT. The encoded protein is CASGTGQLNQPQHF.

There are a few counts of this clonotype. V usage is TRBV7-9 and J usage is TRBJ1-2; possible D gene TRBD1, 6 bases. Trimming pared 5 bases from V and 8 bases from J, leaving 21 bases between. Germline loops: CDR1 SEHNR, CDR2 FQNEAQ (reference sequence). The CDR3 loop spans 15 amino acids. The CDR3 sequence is CASSPDGFVQGGYTF. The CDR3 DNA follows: TGTGCCAGCAGCCCCGACGGGTTCGTCCAGGGGGGCTACACCTTC.

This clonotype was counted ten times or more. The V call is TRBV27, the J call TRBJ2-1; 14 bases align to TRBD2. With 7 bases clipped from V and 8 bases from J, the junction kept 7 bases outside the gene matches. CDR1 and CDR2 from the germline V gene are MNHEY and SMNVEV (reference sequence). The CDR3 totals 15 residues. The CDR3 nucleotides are TGTGCCAGCACCCGGGGACTAGCGGGAGTTTATGAGCAGTTCTTC. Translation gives CASTRGLAGVYEQFF.

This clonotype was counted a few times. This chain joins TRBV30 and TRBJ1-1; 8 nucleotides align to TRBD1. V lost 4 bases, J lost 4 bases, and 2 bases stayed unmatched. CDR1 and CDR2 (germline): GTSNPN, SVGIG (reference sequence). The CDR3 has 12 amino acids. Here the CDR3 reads CAWTTGGTEAFF. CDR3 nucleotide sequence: TGTGCCTGGACTACAGGGGGCACTGAAGCTTTCTTT.

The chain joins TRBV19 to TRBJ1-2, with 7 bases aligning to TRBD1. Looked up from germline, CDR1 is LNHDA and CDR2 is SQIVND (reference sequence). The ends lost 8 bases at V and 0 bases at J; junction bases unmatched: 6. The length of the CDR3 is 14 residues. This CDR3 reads CASCTGEANYGYTF. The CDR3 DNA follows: TGTGCCAGTTGTACAGGGGAAGCTAACTATGGCTACACCTTC.

The CDR3 bases are TGTGCCAGCAGCGCCCTGCCCCACAATGAGCAGTTCTTC. Amino acid sequence: CASSALPHNEQFF. This chain links TRBV9 with TRBJ2-1; D remains unclear. The CDR3 spans 13 residues. Germline loops: CDR1 SGDLS, CDR2 YYNGEE. V lost 3 bases and J lost 5, with 9 bases in between. The whole variable domain, remainder taken from reference TRBV9 and TRBJ2-1, is DSGVTQTPKHLITATGQRVTLRCSPRSGDLSVYWYQQSLDQGLQFLIQYYNGEERAKGNILERFSAQQFPDLHSELNLSSLELGDSALYFCASSALPHNEQFFGPGTRLTVL.

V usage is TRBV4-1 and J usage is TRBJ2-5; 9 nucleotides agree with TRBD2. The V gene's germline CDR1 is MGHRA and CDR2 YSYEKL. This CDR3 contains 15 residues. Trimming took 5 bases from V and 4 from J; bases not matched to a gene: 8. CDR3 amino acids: CASSFISGSAETQYF. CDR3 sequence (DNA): TGCGCCAGCAGCTTCATTAGCGGGAGTGCAGAGACCCAGTACTTC.

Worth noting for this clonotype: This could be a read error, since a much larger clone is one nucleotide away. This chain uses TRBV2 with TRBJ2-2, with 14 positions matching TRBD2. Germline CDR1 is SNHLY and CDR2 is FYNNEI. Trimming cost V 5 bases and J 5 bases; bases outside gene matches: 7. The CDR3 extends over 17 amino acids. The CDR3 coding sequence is TGTGCCAGCAGTAGACTAGCGGGAGGGCTTGGGACCGGGGAGCTGTTTTTT. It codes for CASSRLAGGLGTGELFF.

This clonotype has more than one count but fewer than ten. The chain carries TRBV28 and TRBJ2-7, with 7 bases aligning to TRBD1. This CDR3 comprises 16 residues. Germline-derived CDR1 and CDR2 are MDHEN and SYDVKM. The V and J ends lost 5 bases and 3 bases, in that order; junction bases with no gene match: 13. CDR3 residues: CASSTHLDRTHYEQYF. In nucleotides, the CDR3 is TGTGCCAGCAGTACTCACCTGGACAGGACCCACTACGAGCAGTACTTC.

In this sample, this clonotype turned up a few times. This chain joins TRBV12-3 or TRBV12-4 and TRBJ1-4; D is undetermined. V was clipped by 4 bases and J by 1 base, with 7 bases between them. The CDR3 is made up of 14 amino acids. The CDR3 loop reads CASSSELTNEKLFF. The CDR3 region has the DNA TGTGCCAGCAGTTCGGAGTTAACTAATGAAAAACTGTTTTTT.

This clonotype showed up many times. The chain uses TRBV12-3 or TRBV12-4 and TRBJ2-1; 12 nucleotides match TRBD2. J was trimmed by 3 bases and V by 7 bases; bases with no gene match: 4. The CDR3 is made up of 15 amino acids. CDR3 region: CASTETSGSYNEQFF. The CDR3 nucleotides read TGTGCCAGCACCGAGACTAGCGGGAGCTACAATGAGCAGTTCTTC.

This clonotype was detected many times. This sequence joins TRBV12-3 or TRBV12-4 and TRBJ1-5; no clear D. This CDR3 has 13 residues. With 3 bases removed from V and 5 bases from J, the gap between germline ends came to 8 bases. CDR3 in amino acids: CASSLDGYQPQHF. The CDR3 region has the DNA TGTGCCAGCAGTTTGGACGGGTATCAGCCCCAGCATTTT.

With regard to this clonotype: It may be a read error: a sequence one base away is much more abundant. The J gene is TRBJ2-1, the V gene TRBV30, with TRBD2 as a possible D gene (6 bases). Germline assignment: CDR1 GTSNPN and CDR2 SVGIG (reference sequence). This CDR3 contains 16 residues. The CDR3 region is CAWSVGGKGRNNEEFF. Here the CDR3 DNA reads TGTGCCTGGAGTGTGGGGGGAAAGGGTCGGAACAATGAGGAGTTCTTC.

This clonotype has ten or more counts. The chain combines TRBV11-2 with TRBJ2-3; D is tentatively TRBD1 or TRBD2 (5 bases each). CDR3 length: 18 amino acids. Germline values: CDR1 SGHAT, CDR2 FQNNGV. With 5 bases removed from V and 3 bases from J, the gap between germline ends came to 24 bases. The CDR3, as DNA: TGTGCCAGCAGCGGACGCAGGGAGCAATATCCATTAACAGATACGCAGTATTTT. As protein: CASSGRREQYPLTDTQYF.

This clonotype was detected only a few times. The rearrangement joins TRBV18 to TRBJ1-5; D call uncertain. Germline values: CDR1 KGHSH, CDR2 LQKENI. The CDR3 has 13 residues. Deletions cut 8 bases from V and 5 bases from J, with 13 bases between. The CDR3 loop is CASLRDFDQPQHF. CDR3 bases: TGTGCCAGCCTACGGGATTTCGATCAGCCCCAGCATTTT.

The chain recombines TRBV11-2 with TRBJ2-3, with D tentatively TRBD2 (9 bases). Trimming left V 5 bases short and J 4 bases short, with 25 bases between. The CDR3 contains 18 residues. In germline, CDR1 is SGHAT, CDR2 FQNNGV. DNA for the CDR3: TGTGCCAGCAGCCCAACCCCACAGGGGGTAGCGGGAGCAGATACGCAGTATTTT. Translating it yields CASSPTPQGVAGADTQYF. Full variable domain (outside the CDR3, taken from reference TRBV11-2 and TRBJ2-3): EAGVAQSPRYKIIEKRQSVAFWCNPISGHATLYWYQQILGQGPKLLIQFQNNGVVDDSQLPKDRFSAERLKGVDSTLKIQPAKLEDSAVYLCASSPTPQGVAGADTQYFGPGTRLTVL.

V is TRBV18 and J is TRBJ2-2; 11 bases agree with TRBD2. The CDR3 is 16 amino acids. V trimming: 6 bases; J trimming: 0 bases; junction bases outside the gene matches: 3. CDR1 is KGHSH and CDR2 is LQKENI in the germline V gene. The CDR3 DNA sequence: TGTGCCAGCTCTCAGACTAGCGGGACGAACACCGGGGAGCTGTTTTTT. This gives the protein CASSQTSGTNTGELFF.

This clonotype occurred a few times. CDR3 coding DNA: TGTGCCAGCAGCCCTACCCCCGCCTACGAGCAGTACTTC. This translates into CASSPTPAYEQYF. The chain is built from TRBV7-3 and TRBJ2-7; no firm D call. The CDR3 length is 13 residues. Germline CDR1 is SGHTA and CDR2 is FQGTGA. The ends were cut back, 5 bases at V and 2 bases at J, with 10 bases in the middle.

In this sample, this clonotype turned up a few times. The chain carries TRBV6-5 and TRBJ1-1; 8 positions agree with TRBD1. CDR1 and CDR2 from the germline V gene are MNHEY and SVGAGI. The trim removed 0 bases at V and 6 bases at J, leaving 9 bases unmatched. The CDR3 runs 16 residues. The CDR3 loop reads CASSYSGTTGVAEAFF. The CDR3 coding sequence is TGTGCCAGCAGTTACTCGGGAACGACAGGGGTGGCTGAAGCTTTCTTT.

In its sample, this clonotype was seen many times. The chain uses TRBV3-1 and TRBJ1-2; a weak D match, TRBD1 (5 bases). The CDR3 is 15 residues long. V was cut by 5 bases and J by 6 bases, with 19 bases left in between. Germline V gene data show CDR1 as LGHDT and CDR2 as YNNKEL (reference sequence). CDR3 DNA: TGTGCCAGCAGCTACCGGGACCGCTCATTGAATGGCTACACCTTC. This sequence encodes CASSYRDRSLNGYTF.

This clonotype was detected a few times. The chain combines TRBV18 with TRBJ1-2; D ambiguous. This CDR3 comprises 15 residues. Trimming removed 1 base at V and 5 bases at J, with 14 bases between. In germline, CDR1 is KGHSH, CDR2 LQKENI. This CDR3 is CASSPLTSETYGYTF. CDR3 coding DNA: TGTGCCAGCTCACCACTCACCAGTGAGACTTATGGCTACACCTTC.

Written as DNA, the CDR3 is TGCGCCAGCAGCCAAGTATCGGGGGGCGCGCATAATTCACCCCTCCACTTT. Translation: CASSQVSGGAHNSPLHF. V usage is TRBV4-1 and J usage is TRBJ1-6, with a possible D match to TRBD1 (6 bases). The CDR3 totals 17 residues. The germline CDR1 and CDR2 sequences are MGHRA and YSYEKL. V was shortened by 1 base and J by 5 bases, with 15 bases between the two germline ends.